The 7 T cell receptor beta chains below were found in one sample sequenced in a study of CD8 T cells in ankylosing spondylitis. A single record per CDR3 protein comes from TCRdb applying MiXCR to the 5' RACE reads. The data contain more than 150,000 distinct CDR3 sequences, around a sixth of them singletons. Sequenced material: blood, either unsorted or a sorted T cell fraction (not recorded which). The source is a male donor aged 5 to 30 with ankylosing spondylitis or in good health (not recorded which).

This clonotype was seen repeatedly, ten times or more. The chain links TRBV7-9 to TRBJ1-1, with unresolved D. V lost 8 bases to trimming and J lost 5 bases, with 15 bases between them. In germline, CDR1 is SEHNR, CDR2 FQNEAQ (reference sequence). The CDR3 has 13 amino acids. CDR3 in amino acids: CASGPKAGTEAFF. In DNA, the CDR3 is TGTGCCAGCGGGCCCAAGGCAGGTACTGAAGCTTTCTTT. Full variable domain (remainder filled in from reference TRBV7-9 and TRBJ1-1): DTGVSQNPRHKITKRGQNVTFRCDPISEHNRLYWYRQTLGQGPEFLTYFQNEAQLEKSRLLSDRFSAERPKGSFSTLEIQRTEQGDSAMYLCASGPKAGTEAFFGQGTRLTVV.

This clonotype was observed many times. This chain uses TRBV3-1 with TRBJ1-4; D unclear. CDR1 is LGHDT, CDR2 YNNKEL, per germline (reference sequence). The CDR3 is made up of 14 amino acids. Between the trimmed V and J ends, which lost 3 bases and 6 bases, there was a span of 11 bases. CDR3 residues: CASSHWKADEKLFF. The CDR3, as DNA: TGTGCCAGCAGCCACTGGAAGGCGGATGAAAAACTGTTTTTT. Full variable domain (missing parts from reference TRBV3-1 and TRBJ1-4): DTAVSQTPKYLVTQMGNDKSIKCEQNLGHDTMYWYKQDSKKFLKIMFSYNNKELIINETVPNRFSPKSPDKAHLNLHINSLELGDSAVYFCASSHWKADEKLFFGSGTQLSVL.

This clonotype appeared many times. The chain employs TRBV27 and TRBJ2-3, with 9 bases that match TRBD2. V shed 3 bases, J shed 3 bases, and the junction held 7 bases outside the gene matches. The germline V gene has CDR1 MNHEY and CDR2 SMNVEV (reference sequence). The CDR3 sequence is 16 residues long. DNA of the CDR3: TGTGCCAGCAGTTTCCGTCTAGCGGGAAAGACAGATACGCAGTATTTT. This codes for CASSFRLAGKTDTQYF.

This clonotype has just a few counts. The chain couples TRBV15 to TRBJ1-1; D gene uncertain. The CDR3 is 13 amino acids. V lost 5 bases, J lost 7 bases, and 14 bases lay in between. Germline assignment: CDR1 LNHNV and CDR2 YYDKDF (reference sequence). The CDR3 sequence is CATSPAQNLEAFF. The DNA of the CDR3 is TGTGCCACCAGCCCGGCACAGAACCTTGAAGCTTTCTTT.

This clonotype was seen once. The rearrangement joins TRBV12-3 or TRBV12-4 to TRBJ2-5; 16 positions agree with TRBD2. The CDR3 covers 18 residues. J was trimmed by 5 bases and V by 5 bases; bases with no gene match: 11. Here the CDR3 reads CASSLGGTSGRAEETQYF. The CDR3 DNA reads TGTGCCAGCAGTCTGGGGGGGACTAGCGGGAGGGCCGAGGAGACCCAGTACTTC.

This clonotype came up many times. The V gene is TRBV7-9, the J gene TRBJ1-2, with D possibly being TRBD1 (6 bases). CDR3 length: 14 amino acids. V was trimmed by 4 bases and J by 8 bases, leaving 17 bases between them. Germline V gene lookup returns CDR1 SEHNR and CDR2 FQNEAQ (reference sequence). The CDR3 protein is CASSSRDITAGYTF. The CDR3 DNA reads as TGTGCCAGCAGCTCTCGGGACATTACGGCCGGCTACACCTTC.

This clonotype was seen many times. The chain links TRBV4-1 to TRBJ1-1; TRBD1 aligns across 11 bases. J gave up 5 bases and V 0 bases, and 5 bases lay outside the gene matches. The V gene's germline CDR1 is MGHRA and CDR2 YSYEKL. The CDR3 covers 16 residues. CDR3: CASSQEGQGAWTEAFF. The CDR3 DNA sequence: TGCGCCAGCAGCCAAGAAGGACAGGGGGCTTGGACTGAAGCTTTCTTT.